The 20 T cell receptor beta chains below all came from one sample that was sequenced in a study of T cell responses to AZD1222 COVID-19 vaccine. Using immunoSEQ multiplex PCR, the repertoire was profiled, and TCRdb retains in-frame clones only, with some absent. The data hold some 200,000 clones, with 80% to 95% observed a single time. Specimen: peripheral blood, collected 28 days after the second AZD1222 dose. The receptors were sampled from an adult who received the AZD1222 COVID-19 vaccine.

The rearrangement links TRBV19 to TRBJ2-2; D is possibly TRBD1 (5 bases). The V end was cut by 2 bases, the J end by 1 base, with 11 bases between. Germline V gene lookup returns CDR1 LNHDA and CDR2 SQIVND (reference sequence). The CDR3 is 16 residues long. This chain's CDR3 is CASSILRVRNTGELFF. DNA of the CDR3: TGTGCCAGTAGTATACTCAGGGTTCGGAACACCGGGGAGCTGTTTTTT.

This clone is a singleton in its sample. The rearrangement joins TRBV6-5 to TRBJ2-7, with D perhaps matching TRBD1 or TRBD2 (5 bases each). Trimming left V 6 bases short and J 3 bases short, with 18 bases between. CDR1 is MNHEY, CDR2 SVGAGI, per germline. CDR3 length equals 15 residues. The CDR3: CASSAAPGPIYEQYF. The DNA of the CDR3 is TGTGCCAGCAGCGCCGCCCCGGGACCGATCTACGAGCAGTACTTC.

J is TRBJ2-3 and V is TRBV9, with 13 bases fitting TRBD2. V trimming: 0 bases; J trimming: 5 bases; junction bases outside the gene matches: 6. Germline CDR1 is SGDLS and CDR2 is YYNGEE. The CDR3 extends over 17 amino acids. The DNA for the CDR3 is TGTGCCAGCAGCGTAGTACTAGCGGGAGGGACCAGAGATACGCAGTATTTT. Its protein is CASSVVLAGGTRDTQYF.

This clone was counted a single time. The V call is TRBV6-6, the J call TRBJ1-5; D is undetermined. The germline V gene encodes CDR1 MNHNY and CDR2 SVGAGI (reference sequence). The CDR3 spans 14 residues. Trimming stripped 6 bases from V and 5 bases from J, with 14 bases between. CDR3 loop: CASSTSRRDQPQHF. The CDR3 nucleotides are TGTGCCAGCAGCACTTCTCGTAGGGATCAGCCCCAGCATTTT.

The genes are TRBV6-2 or TRBV6-3 and TRBJ2-5; unclear D gene. From germline, CDR1 is MNHEY and CDR2 SVGEGT. V dropped 3 bases and J dropped 5 bases, with 13 bases sitting between them. The CDR3 runs to 14 residues. The CDR3 protein is CASSYLSFEETQYF. The CDR3 DNA sequence: TGTGCCAGCAGTTATCTGTCATTTGAGGAGACCCAGTACTTC.

This clone was detected only once. This chain links TRBV15 with TRBJ1-2; D remains ambiguous. The germline V gene encodes CDR1 LNHNV and CDR2 YYDKDF (reference sequence). Trimming pared 3 bases from V and 8 bases from J, leaving 19 bases between. The length of the CDR3 is 15 residues. The CDR3 DNA follows: TGTGCCACCAGCAGCATGGCCGGGCCCCTCGGAGGCTACACCTTC. It is translated as CATSSMAGPLGGYTF.

The rearrangement uses TRBV20-1 and TRBJ2-3, with TRBD2 matching over 7 bases. The CDR3 sequence is 13 residues long. The V gene's germline CDR1 is DFQATT and CDR2 SNEGSKA (reference sequence). The V gene end was trimmed by 3 bases and the J gene end by 4 bases; junction bases not matched to a gene: 4. In DNA form, the CDR3 reads TGCAGTGCTAGTGCGGGAGTTCCAGATACGCAGTATTTT. The encoded protein is CSASAGVPDTQYF.

This chain joins TRBV27 and TRBJ1-2; D is uncertain. Trimming took 7 bases from V and 0 from J, leaving 18 bases between them. Germline CDR1 and CDR2: MNHEY and SMNVEV (reference sequence). The CDR3 is made up of 16 amino acids. CDR3 in DNA: TGTGCCAGCAAAAGGAGAGGGTCTTCCACTAACTATGGCTACACCTTC. This encodes CASKRRGSSTNYGYTF.

This clone came up once. V usage is TRBV7-9 and J usage is TRBJ2-1; 11 nucleotides align to TRBD2. The J segment lost 3 bases and the V segment lost 7 bases, leaving 11 bases of the junction unmatched. Per the germline V gene, CDR1 is SEHNR and CDR2 is FQNEAQ (reference sequence). This CDR3 contains 17 residues. CDR3 coding DNA: TGTGCCAGCAACCCAACACAAACTAGCGGGAGCTACAATGAGCAGTTCTTC. Translating it yields CASNPTQTSGSYNEQFF.

The rearrangement links TRBV5-5 to TRBJ2-1; the match to TRBD2 covers 9 bases. This CDR3 is 15 amino acids long. Germline V gene lookup returns CDR1 SGHKS and CDR2 YYEKEE (reference sequence). The V and J ends lost 2 bases and 8 bases, in that order; junction bases with no gene match: 8. CDR3 in DNA: TGTGCCAGCAGCTTTGGGCTAGCGGGAAATTATGAGCAGTTCTTC. Its protein product is CASSFGLAGNYEQFF. Full variable domain (rest looked up from reference TRBV5-5 and TRBJ2-1): DAGVTQSPTHLIKTRGQQVTLRCSPISGHKSVSWYQQVLGQGPQFIFQYYEKEERGRGNFPDRFSARQFPNYSSELNVNALLLGDSALYLCASSFGLAGNYEQFFGPGTRLTVL.

The chain combines TRBV28 with TRBJ1-5; D is unresolved. The germline gives CDR1 MDHEN, CDR2 SYDVKM. The V and J ends lost 5 bases and 11 bases respectively, with 13 bases between them. This CDR3 spans 12 amino acids. The CDR3 reads CASSPIGKSQHF. The DNA of the CDR3 is TGTGCCAGCAGTCCGATCGGAAAATCCCAGCATTTT.

This chain's CDR3 is CASSGGGLGEKLFF. In DNA form, the CDR3 reads TGTGCCAGCAGCGGGGGAGGGCTAGGAGAAAAACTGTTTTTT. The chain couples TRBV6-5 to TRBJ1-4; possibly TRBD1 for D (5 bases). Trimming took off 6 bases at V and 8 bases at J, with 16 bases between the two ends. This CDR3 comprises 14 residues. The germline V gene has CDR1 MNHEY and CDR2 SVGAGI.

The chain recombines TRBV13 with TRBJ2-1, with TRBD2 identical over 7 bases. This CDR3 spans 16 amino acids. The J segment lost 5 bases and the V segment lost 2 bases, leaving 9 bases of the junction unmatched. Germline assignment: CDR1 PRHDT and CDR2 FYEKMQ (reference sequence). The CDR3 DNA is TGTGCCAGCAGCTTAAGAGGGAGGGCCGGGAACAATGAGCAGTTCTTC. It codes for CASSLRGRAGNNEQFF.

The chain employs TRBV5-8 and TRBJ2-2, with a tentative D call TRBD2 (6 bases). CDR1 is SGHTS and CDR2 is YDEGEE in the germline V gene. The CDR3 runs 14 residues. Trimming removed 0 bases from V and 6 bases from J, with 9 bases in between. The CDR3 DNA reads TGTGCCAGCAGCTTGGCCGGACTACCCGGGGAGCTGTTTTTT. Residues: CASSLAGLPGELFF.

This clone was observed once. The V gene is TRBV6-5, the J gene TRBJ2-7; 9 nucleotides agree with TRBD1. V trimming: 4 bases; J trimming: 5 bases; junction bases outside the gene matches: 6. There are 14 residues in the CDR3. The germline gives CDR1 MNHEY, CDR2 SVGAGI. CDR3 protein: CASSSGQGVNEQYF. The DNA for the CDR3 is TGTGCCAGCAGTTCGGGACAGGGAGTAAACGAGCAGTACTTC.

CDR3 residues: CASTTGQGFHSGANVLTF. CDR3 sequence (DNA): TGTGCCAGCACCACCGGACAGGGGTTTCACTCTGGGGCCAACGTCCTGACTTTC. This sequence joins TRBV5-8 and TRBJ2-6, with 9 bases that match TRBD1. Germline CDR1 reads SGHTS; CDR2 reads YDEGEE. This CDR3 is built from 18 residues. The V gene end was trimmed by 6 bases and the J gene end by 0 bases; junction bases not matched to a gene: 10.

V and J are TRBV27 and TRBJ1-4; possibly TRBD1 for D (6 bases). Germline values: CDR1 MNHEY, CDR2 SMNVEV (reference sequence). CDR3 length equals 14 residues. V gave up 3 bases and J gave up 4 bases, with 9 bases separating them. The CDR3 region has the DNA TGTGCCAGCAGTTTCGGACAGAGTAATGAAAAACTGTTTTTT. Encoded protein: CASSFGQSNEKLFF.

This clone was observed once. V is TRBV19 and J is TRBJ2-1, with 7 bases aligning to TRBD1. In germline, CDR1 is LNHDA, CDR2 SQIVND (reference sequence). CDR3 length: 13 amino acids. Losses at the gene ends were 6 bases for V and 6 bases for J; bases not matched to a gene: 5. The chain's CDR3 is CASRLTGSNEQFF. CDR3 DNA sequence: TGTGCCAGTAGATTGACAGGGAGCAATGAGCAGTTCTTC.

The chain recombines TRBV6-5 with TRBJ2-5, with 10 bases lining up with TRBD2. Germline V CDR1 and CDR2: MNHEY, SVGAGI. J gave up 5 bases and V 2 bases, and 8 bases lay outside the gene matches. This CDR3 has 16 amino acids. The CDR3 loop reads CASSYASGSPRETQYF. Here the CDR3 DNA reads TGTGCCAGCAGTTACGCTAGCGGGAGCCCGAGGGAGACCCAGTACTTC.

The count of this clone is one. The chain employs TRBV7-8 and TRBJ1-6; D not resolved. This CDR3 has 16 amino acids. Per germline, CDR1 SGHVS and CDR2 FQNEAQ. Trimming stripped 7 bases from V and 0 bases from J, with 13 bases between. CDR3 in amino acids: CASTRTTFSYNSPLHF. The CDR3 DNA sequence: TGTGCCAGCACCCGGACCACATTCTCCTATAATTCACCCCTCCACTTT.